A single sample is the source of the 32 T cell receptor beta chains below, sequenced in a study of T cell responses to AZD1222 COVID-19 vaccine. TCRdb's table, derived via immunoSEQ multiplex PCR, lists solely in-frame clones and lacks some. The data show 80,000 or so clones, 90% to 95% seen once. Here the sequenced sample was peripheral blood, taken on day 0 of MenACWY control vaccination. These TCRs come from an adult in good health.

The genes are TRBV30 and TRBJ1-5; possible D gene TRBD1, 6 bases. The CDR3 is 14 amino acids. V lost 2 bases to trimming and J lost 6 bases, with 14 bases between them. Looked up from germline, CDR1 is GTSNPN and CDR2 is SVGIG (reference sequence). The CDR3 reads CAWSRGETGQPQHF. The DNA of the CDR3 is TGTGCCTGGAGTCGAGGGGAGACAGGTCAGCCCCAGCATTTT.

The chain recombines TRBV21-1 with TRBJ1-1; the table's D call TRBD1 went unverified against the DNA. TRBV21-1 is reported as a pseudogene. CDR3 length: 13 amino acids. CDR3 in DNA: TGTGCCAGCAGCAAAGAAGGGGCCACTGAAGCTTTCTTT. Translating it yields CASSKEGATEAFF.

The chain is built from TRBV27 and TRBJ2-2; 13 positions agree with TRBD2. Trimming at V came to 6 bases and at J to 4 bases, leaving 5 bases not matched to a gene. The CDR3 length is 16 residues. CDR1 and CDR2 from the germline V gene are MNHEY and SMNVEV (reference sequence). As DNA, the CDR3 is TGTGCCAGCAGCCGGACTAGCGGGAGTGGCACCGGGGAGCTGTTTTTT. It yields the protein CASSRTSGSGTGELFF.

The chain has TRBV7-2 and TRBJ2-3, with D possibly TRBD1 on 6 matching bases. The V end was cut by 6 bases, the J end by 2 bases, with 9 bases between. Per germline, CDR1 SGHTA and CDR2 FQGNSA. CDR3 length equals 13 residues. The CDR3 nucleotides are TGTGCCAGCAGAAGGGACAACACAGATACGCAGTATTTT. Translating it yields CASRRDNTDTQYF.

This clone was observed once. The junction shows a germline mismatch at one end, possibly a read error. This chain joins TRBV11-2 and TRBJ2-7; D possibly uses TRBD1 or TRBD2 (5 bases each). The CDR3 runs 12 residues. Germline V lookup: CDR1 SGHAT, CDR2 FQNNGV. The DNA for the CDR3 is TGTGCCAGCAGAGATTCGGGACCTCGCCCCCATTTC. Translation: CASRDSGPRPHF. Full variable domain (outside the CDR3, taken from reference TRBV11-2 and TRBJ2-7): EAGVAQSPRYKIIEKRQSVAFWCNPISGHATLYWYQQILGQGPKLLIQFQNNGVVDDSQLPKDRFSAERLKGVDSTLKIQPAKLEDSAVYLCASRDSGPRPHFGPGTRLTVT.

This chain links TRBV28 with TRBJ1-2, with unresolved D. V was cut by 6 bases and J by 0 bases, with 8 bases left in between. The CDR3 is made up of 13 amino acids. Looked up from germline, CDR1 is MDHEN and CDR2 is SYDVKM. For the CDR3, the DNA is TGTGCCAGCAGCCGACTAGCTAACTATGGCTACACCTTC. Protein product: CASSRLANYGYTF.

The V gene is TRBV7-9, the J gene TRBJ2-2; TRBD1 aligns across 9 bases. The length of the CDR3 is 16 residues. CDR1 and CDR2 (germline): SEHNR, FQNEAQ (reference sequence). J lost 3 bases, V lost 3 bases, and 5 bases had no gene match. This CDR3 is CASSFPDRGDTGELFF. CDR3 DNA: TGTGCCAGCAGCTTCCCTGACAGGGGGGACACCGGGGAGCTGTTTTTT. Full variable domain (rest looked up from reference TRBV7-9 and TRBJ2-2): DTGVSQNPRHKITKRGQNVTFRCDPISEHNRLYWYRQTLGQGPEFLTYFQNEAQLEKSRLLSDRFSAERPKGSFSTLEIQRTEQGDSAMYLCASSFPDRGDTGELFFGEGSRLTVL.

V gene TRBV27 combines with J gene TRBJ2-6; no firm D call. With 2 bases removed from V and 2 bases from J, the gap between germline ends came to 7 bases. CDR3 length: 15 amino acids. Looked up from germline, CDR1 is MNHEY and CDR2 is SMNVEV (reference sequence). CDR3 coding DNA: TGTGCCAGCAGTTTAAAAGGGACTGGGGCCAACGTCCTGACTTTC. Amino acid sequence: CASSLKGTGANVLTF.

The chain combines TRBV6-5 with TRBJ1-1; the match to TRBD1 covers 7 bases. V trimming: 6 bases; J trimming: 4 bases; junction bases outside the gene matches: 11. CDR1 and CDR2 (germline): MNHEY, SVGAGI. The CDR3 has 15 amino acids. The CDR3 DNA reads as TGTGCCAGCAGGAGATTTACAGGGGAGTTCACTGAAGCTTTCTTT. Amino acids: CASRRFTGEFTEAFF.

The chain has TRBV19 and TRBJ2-1, with 7 bases fitting TRBD2. Unmatched junction bases numbered 4, after V lost 4 bases and J lost 4 bases. The CDR3 runs to 14 residues. CDR1 and CDR2 from the germline V gene are LNHDA and SQIVND (reference sequence). CDR3 in DNA: TGTGCCAGTAGTAGGCTAGCGGATTACAATGAGCAGTTCTTC. Protein sequence: CASSRLADYNEQFF.

The rearrangement uses TRBV27 and TRBJ1-2; D remains ambiguous. V lost 4 bases and J 8 bases, leaving 14 bases between the germline ends. The CDR3 runs 13 residues. Germline CDR1 and CDR2: MNHEY and SMNVEV (reference sequence). As DNA, the CDR3 is TGTGCCAGCAGTTACGGAGATTCGAGAGGCTACACCTTC. Translating it yields CASSYGDSRGYTF.

The chain uses TRBV29-1 and TRBJ1-1; D is ambiguous. Germline-derived CDR1 and CDR2 are SQVTM and ANQGSEA. The V and J ends lost 7 bases and 1 base respectively, with 13 bases between them. This CDR3 comprises 13 residues. CDR3 coding DNA: TGCAGCGCCTCCCGCGCCCAGAACACTGAAGCTTTCTTT. This sequence encodes CSASRAQNTEAFF.

This chain uses TRBV6-5 with TRBJ1-1; a weak D match, TRBD1 (6 bases). Germline assignment: CDR1 MNHEY and CDR2 SVGAGI. The V end was cut by 10 bases, the J end by 1 base, with 13 bases between. The CDR3 spans 13 residues. The DNA for the CDR3 is TGTGCCATAAGGGGGACCGGGAACACTGAAGCTTTCTTT. Translated: CAIRGTGNTEAFF.

The chain has TRBV6-1 and TRBJ2-1; 7 bases fit TRBD2. Per the germline V gene, CDR1 is MNHNS and CDR2 is SASEGT. V lost 1 base and J lost 0; bases outside the gene matches: 9. This CDR3 comprises 18 residues. The CDR3: CASSEVPLRESSYNEQFF. The CDR3 DNA is TGTGCCAGCAGTGAAGTTCCTTTGCGGGAGTCCTCCTACAATGAGCAGTTCTTC.

V usage is TRBV28 and J usage is TRBJ1-1; D is ambiguous. The germline gives CDR1 MDHEN, CDR2 SYDVKM. V was pared by 6 bases and J by 6 bases, with 8 bases between. The CDR3 runs to 11 residues. The CDR3 DNA sequence: TGTGCCAGCAGACGAACGCCTGAAGCTTTCTTT. The encoded protein is CASRRTPEAFF.

This clone has just one count. The J gene is TRBJ2-3, the V gene TRBV9, with 12 bases fitting TRBD1. Germline V CDR1 and CDR2: SGDLS, YYNGEE. The CDR3 totals 15 residues. V lost 0 bases, J lost 5 bases, and 1 base stayed unmatched. The CDR3 spells CASSVGDRGRDTQYF. The CDR3 DNA follows: TGTGCCAGCAGCGTAGGGGACAGGGGGCGAGATACGCAGTATTTT.

This rearrangement joins TRBV30 to TRBJ2-1; no reliable D call. The CDR3 has 14 amino acids. The V end lost 0 bases, the J end lost 4 bases, and 10 bases lay between the germline ends. CDR1 is GTSNPN and CDR2 is SVGIG in the germline V gene (reference sequence). CDR3 region: CAWSVSPAYNEQFF. The CDR3 DNA reads as TGTGCCTGGAGTGTCTCGCCTGCGTACAATGAGCAGTTCTTC.

This rearrangement joins TRBV7-9 to TRBJ1-1; D ambiguous. The CDR3 contains 14 residues. Germline lookup yields CDR1 SEHNR and CDR2 FQNEAQ (reference sequence). Trimming pared 4 bases from V and 4 bases from J, leaving 13 bases between. This CDR3 reads CASSSRRAGTEAFF. CDR3 DNA: TGTGCCAGCAGCTCGCGGAGGGCCGGCACTGAAGCTTTCTTT.

The chain combines TRBV7-8 with TRBJ1-2; D unclear. This CDR3 contains 13 residues. Germline-derived CDR1 and CDR2 are SGHVS and FQNEAQ. Trimming took off 1 base at V and 8 bases at J, with 11 bases between the two ends. The CDR3 DNA is TGTGCCAGCAGCTTAGGGGATCTAAAGGGCTACACCTTC. This gives the protein CASSLGDLKGYTF.

This CDR3 reads CATSRDHVGTEAFF. CDR3 bases: TGTGCCACCAGCAGAGATCACGTGGGGACTGAAGCTTTCTTT. The J gene is TRBJ1-1, the V gene TRBV15; D unresolved. Germline V gene sequence: CDR1 LNHNV, CDR2 YYDKDF (reference sequence). The V and J ends lost 0 bases and 5 bases respectively, with 10 bases between them. The CDR3 length is 14 residues.

The CDR3 bases are TGCGCCAGCAGCCCTACAGGGGGCCTTGACAATGAGCAGTTCTTC. Protein: CASSPTGGLDNEQFF. The chain links TRBV4-1 to TRBJ2-1, with 9 positions matching TRBD1. Germline CDR1 is MGHRA and CDR2 is YSYEKL. The CDR3 covers 15 residues. With 4 bases clipped from V and 5 bases from J, the junction kept 6 bases outside the gene matches.

This clone was seen only once. This rearrangement joins TRBV3-1 (or the pseudogene TRBV3-2) to TRBJ2-4, with 11 positions matching TRBD2. This CDR3 is 19 amino acids long. Unmatched junction bases numbered 11, after V lost 4 bases and J lost 0 bases. Germline assignment: CDR1 LGHDT and CDR2 YNNKEL (reference sequence). The CDR3 sequence: CASSLRPGTSGLAKNIQYF. CDR3 in DNA: TGTGCCAGCAGCCTACGTCCCGGGACTAGCGGATTAGCCAAAAACATTCAGTACTTC.

V is TRBV6-2 or TRBV6-3 and J is TRBJ2-5; D possibly corresponds to TRBD1 (5 bases). Germline CDR1 and CDR2: MNHEY and SVGEGT. Trimming removed 0 bases at V and 5 bases at J, with 16 bases between. This CDR3 region has 16 residues. CDR3 residues: CASSYSDVGDGETQYF. For the CDR3, the DNA is TGTGCCAGCAGTTACTCGGATGTAGGGGATGGGGAGACCCAGTACTTC.

The chain combines TRBV30 with TRBJ1-5; a possible D gene is TRBD1 (5 bases). The V end lost 3 bases, the J end lost 5 bases, and 14 bases lay between the germline ends. The CDR3 consists of 14 residues. Germline V lookup: CDR1 GTSNPN, CDR2 SVGIG (reference sequence). This CDR3 reads CAWRGSTGDQPQHF. CDR3 nucleotide sequence: TGTGCCTGGAGGGGGTCCACGGGGGATCAGCCCCAGCATTTT.

The rearrangement joins TRBV5-4 to TRBJ2-3; a weak D match, TRBD2 (7 bases). In germline, CDR1 is SGHNT, CDR2 YYREEE (reference sequence). Trimming removed 3 bases from V and 15 bases from J, with 14 bases in between. The CDR3 spans 11 residues. CDR3 nucleotides: TGTGCCAGCAGCTCGCAGCGGGACATTTATTTT. Residues: CASSSQRDIYF.

This clone came up once. In DNA form, the CDR3 reads TGTGCCAGTAGTATACCCCTGTGGAGCGATAGCAATCAGCCCCAGCATTTT. Encoded protein: CASSIPLWSDSNQPQHF. V gene TRBV19 combines with J gene TRBJ1-5, with D unclear. The CDR3 loop spans 17 amino acids. V lost 2 bases and J 0 bases, leaving 14 bases between the germline ends. The germline V gene has CDR1 LNHDA and CDR2 SQIVND (reference sequence).

The CDR3 DNA follows: TGTGCCATAATAACCCTATATGGCTACACCTTC. Protein sequence: CAIITLYGYTF. This chain joins TRBV12-3 or TRBV12-4 and TRBJ1-2; no reliable D call. CDR3 size: 11 residues. Trimming took off 10 bases at V and 5 bases at J, with 11 bases between the two ends.

A few counts support this clone. V is TRBV19 and J is TRBJ2-2, with TRBD1 as a possible D gene (5 bases). The germline V gene encodes CDR1 LNHDA and CDR2 SQIVND (reference sequence). There are 15 residues in the CDR3. The V end was cut by 9 bases, the J end by 4 bases, with 18 bases between. The CDR3 region has the DNA TGTGCCAGCCATGCTTCGCGGCAGGGCACCGGGGAGCTGTTTTTT. Translating it yields CASHASRQGTGELFF. The full variable domain, rest sourced from reference TRBV19 and TRBJ2-2, is DGGITQSPKYLFRKEGQNVTLSCEQNLNHDAMYWYRQDPGQGLRLIYYSQIVNDFQKGDIAEGYSVSREKKESFPLTVTSAQKNPTAFYLCASHASRQGTGELFFGEGSRLTVL.

The V gene is TRBV9, the J gene TRBJ1-1, with no clear D. V lost 4 bases to trimming and J lost 4 bases, with 8 bases between them. This CDR3 has 12 residues. Germline V gives CDR1 SGDLS, CDR2 YYNGEE. CDR3 DNA: TGTGCCAGCAGCCTTGAGGGCACTGAAGCTTTCTTT. This encodes CASSLEGTEAFF.

J is TRBJ2-3 and V is TRBV4-3; D not certain. The CDR3 length is 14 residues. The V end was cut by 0 bases, the J end by 7 bases, with 11 bases between. The germline gives CDR1 LGHNA, CDR2 YSLEER. CDR3 protein: CASSQDMGGNTQYF. The CDR3 DNA sequence: TGCGCCAGCAGCCAAGATATGGGCGGAAATACGCAGTATTTT.

The chain employs TRBV4-3 and TRBJ1-2, with 8 bases matching TRBD1. CDR3 length: 16 residues. Germline trimming cut 1 base from V and 4 bases from J; bases unmatched to any gene: 8. CDR1 is LGHNA and CDR2 is YSLEER in the germline V gene. The CDR3 DNA sequence: TGCGCCAGCAGCCAAGGGACAGGGCTGAAGGGCTATGGCTACACCTTC. It specifies CASSQGTGLKGYGYTF.

This chain joins TRBV7-2 and TRBJ2-1, with 7 bases lining up with TRBD2. This CDR3 is built from 15 residues. V gave up 8 bases and J gave up 4 bases; unmatched junction bases: 11. The germline CDR1 and CDR2 sequences are SGHTA and FQGNSA. The CDR3 DNA is TGTGCCAGCCTGCCGGGGCGGGAGTTTTACAATGAGCAGTTCTTC. Translating it yields CASLPGREFYNEQFF.